This T cell receptor beta chain originates from a study of blood T cell repertoires in COVID-19. Study members were between roughly 18 and 100 years old and lived in roughly 24 US regions. Participants had their cohort set by participant-reported clinical history. CDR1 MNHEY and CDR2 SMNVEV come from the germline V gene (reference sequence). Trimming shortened V by 5 bases and J by 6 bases, and 16 bases separated the two germline ends. This CDR3 is built from 15 residues. The assay was immunoSEQ multiplex PCR, and TCRdb's table has in-frame clones only and misses some. The table shows 350,000 to 450,000 clones, with 70% to 90% occurring only once.

Sequences were obtained from PBMCs or T cells enriched from blood (not recorded which). The V gene is TRBV27, the J gene TRBJ2-2, with a possible D match to TRBD2 (5 bases). The receptor was isolated from a man aged 40-49 years in a cohort exposed to, infected with or recovered from COVID-19 (not recorded which). The CDR3 DNA reads as TGTGCCAGCAGTCCAACGGTTAGCGAAGCCGGGGAGCTGTTTTTT. Residues: CASSPTVSEAGELFF.